These 18 T cell receptor beta chains share one sample of origin, sequenced in a study of cytomegalovirus exposure and HLA in healthy donors (dated by TCRdb to about 2017). The receptor library was made with the immunoSEQ multiplex PCR assay. For the multiplex PCR, a mixture combining 60 forward primers for TCR Vbeta segments and 13 reverse primers for TCR Jbeta segments was used. TCRdb obtained this table from immuneACCESS and retained in-frame rearrangements with V and J assigned. These tables miss some clones; where compared with another copy, unresolved V genes account for less than half of the shortfall, and the remainder is unexplained. The sample has some 170,000 clones on record, 82% of them singletons. The ten largest clones add up to 0.96% of the sample. Sequencing was done on a sample of PBMCs. Receptors originate from a girl under 10 years old in good health and CMV-seropositive.

The chain joins TRBV28 to TRBJ2-7, with D maybe TRBD1 (5 bases). This CDR3 is built from 13 residues. The germline V gene has CDR1 MDHEN and CDR2 SYDVKM. The CDR3 DNA reads as TGTGCAGGTAGGGGCATCGCTTCCTACGAGCAGTACTTC. This translates into CAGRGIASYEQYF.

The V and J genes are TRBV19 and TRBJ2-3; D is undetermined. V was trimmed by 6 bases and J by 0 bases, leaving 4 bases between them. The CDR3 length is 12 residues. Germline V lookup: CDR1 LNHDA, CDR2 SQIVND (reference sequence). This chain's CDR3 is CASSLSTDTQYF. The CDR3 bases are TGTGCCAGTAGCCTTAGCACAGATACGCAGTATTTT.

The chain recombines TRBV5-1 with TRBJ2-2, with D possibly being TRBD1 or TRBD2 (6 bases each). The CDR3 is made up of 15 amino acids. Trimming removed 4 bases at V and 1 base at J, with 11 bases between. Germline CDR1 and CDR2: SGHRS and YFSETQ. CDR3 in amino acids: CASSLGGQNTGELFF. The CDR3 DNA is TGCGCCAGCAGCCTGGGGGGACAGAACACCGGGGAGCTGTTTTTT. Full variable domain (missing parts from reference TRBV5-1 and TRBJ2-2): KAGVTQTPRYLIKTRGQQVTLSCSPISGHRSVSWYQQTPGQGLQFLFEYFSETQRNKGNFPGRFSGRQFSNSRSEMNVSTLELGDSALYLCASSLGGQNTGELFFGEGSRLTVL.

In the case of this clone: This sample includes further DNA sequences coding for the same CDR3. This rearrangement joins TRBV30 to TRBJ1-4; D is unresolved. This CDR3 has 14 residues. Trimming stripped 2 bases from V and 0 bases from J, with 7 bases between. Germline V lookup: CDR1 GTSNPN, CDR2 SVGIG (reference sequence). The CDR3: CAWSPGTTNEKLFF. The CDR3, as DNA: TGTGCCTGGAGTCCGGGGACAACTAATGAAAAACTGTTTTTT.

This sequence joins TRBV7-6 and TRBJ2-3; 10 bases line up with TRBD2. The CDR3 is 16 residues long. V was pared by 2 bases and J by 2 bases, with 4 bases of the junction left unmatched. Germline-derived CDR1 and CDR2 are SGHVS and FNYEAQ. The CDR3 region is CASSLMLAGDTDTQYF. As DNA, the CDR3 is TGTGCCAGCAGCTTAATGCTAGCGGGAGACACAGATACGCAGTATTTT.

This clone has a handful of counts. The chain employs TRBV4-1 and TRBJ1-2; the match to TRBD1 covers 7 bases. V shed 3 bases and J 6 bases; nucleotides not matched to a gene: 7. The CDR3 runs 14 residues. Germline assignment: CDR1 MGHRA and CDR2 YSYEKL. Here the CDR3 reads CASSHTTGSDGYTF. As DNA, the CDR3 is TGCGCCAGCAGCCACACGACAGGGTCTGATGGCTACACCTTC.

The chain has TRBV27 and TRBJ1-4; TRBD1 matches 8 bases. This CDR3 is built from 14 residues. V trimming: 6 bases; J trimming: 7 bases; junction bases outside the gene matches: 7. Germline CDR1 reads MNHEY; CDR2 reads SMNVEV (reference sequence). CDR3 nucleotides: TGTGCCAGCAGCTCGCGACAGGGGAGTGAAAAACTGTTTTTT. This sequence encodes CASSSRQGSEKLFF.

The chain combines TRBV30 with TRBJ2-6; 8 nucleotides line up with TRBD2. The trim removed 4 bases at V and 0 bases at J, leaving 8 bases unmatched. Germline values: CDR1 GTSNPN, CDR2 SVGIG (reference sequence). There are 17 residues in the CDR3. CDR3 protein: CAWNGAGGSSGANVLTF. The CDR3 bases are TGTGCCTGGAATGGGGCGGGAGGCTCCTCTGGGGCCAACGTCCTGACTTTC.

This clone was detected a few times. This sequence joins TRBV5-4 and TRBJ2-2, with 10 positions matching TRBD2. Trimming at V came to 5 bases and at J to 1 base, leaving 5 bases not matched to a gene. The CDR3 runs to 16 residues. Germline V lookup: CDR1 SGHNT, CDR2 YYREEE (reference sequence). CDR3 DNA: TGTGCCAGCAGTTCCCGACTAGCGGGGAACACCGGGGAGCTGTTTTTT. Its protein product is CASSSRLAGNTGELFF.

This rearrangement joins TRBV29-1 to TRBJ2-5; the D gene is possibly TRBD1 (5 bases). Germline CDR1 is SQVTM and CDR2 is ANQGSEA. The CDR3 extends over 13 amino acids. The V end was cut by 2 bases, the J end by 5 bases, with 12 bases between. CDR3 region: CSVEFVGDETQYF. The CDR3 nucleotides read TGCAGCGTTGAATTTGTAGGGGATGAGACCCAGTACTTC.

The table lists this clone with a few counts. The J gene is TRBJ1-2, the V gene TRBV7-9; no definite D call. Germline lookup yields CDR1 SEHNR and CDR2 FQNEAQ (reference sequence). V lost 0 bases, J lost 3 bases, and 8 bases lay in between. The CDR3 has 14 amino acids. This chain's CDR3 is CASSLARPDYGYTF. CDR3 DNA sequence: TGTGCCAGCAGCTTAGCGAGGCCAGACTATGGCTACACCTTC.

The chain recombines TRBV29-1 with TRBJ2-2; 7 bases agree with TRBD1. Germline CDR1 is SQVTM and CDR2 is ANQGSEA. The trim removed 6 bases at V and 3 bases at J, leaving 10 bases unmatched. This CDR3 region has 15 residues. CDR3 sequence: CSVWGTERDTGELFF. CDR3 DNA sequence: TGCAGCGTCTGGGGGACAGAAAGGGACACCGGGGAGCTGTTTTTT.

The CDR3 is CASSEAWGQGYGYTF. DNA of the CDR3: TGTGCCAGCAGTGAAGCATGGGGACAGGGCTATGGCTACACCTTC. This rearrangement joins TRBV6-1 to TRBJ1-2, with TRBD1 matching over 9 bases. After removal of 0 bases from V and 4 bases from J, the junction contained 3 bases not matched to a gene. The CDR3 sequence is 15 residues long. Germline V gene lookup returns CDR1 MNHNS and CDR2 SASEGT.

The table lists this clone with a count of one. This sequence joins TRBV28 and TRBJ1-3; 7 bases match TRBD1. Germline V gives CDR1 MDHEN, CDR2 SYDVKM. This CDR3 region has 15 residues. V shed 6 bases, J shed 0 bases, and the junction held 5 bases outside the gene matches. CDR3 amino acids: CASRMTGLSGNTIYF. The CDR3, as DNA: TGTGCCAGCAGGATGACAGGGCTCTCTGGAAACACCATATATTTT.

The chain recombines TRBV5-4 with TRBJ1-2, with D tentatively TRBD1 (5 bases). The CDR3 is 14 residues long. V was clipped by 0 bases and J by 3 bases, with 9 bases between them. The V gene's germline CDR1 is SGHNT and CDR2 YYREEE (reference sequence). The CDR3 loop reads CASSLVGADYGYTF. The CDR3 DNA reads as TGTGCCAGCAGCTTGGTAGGGGCTGACTATGGCTACACCTTC.

The CDR3 is CASSVGGFRGYTF. CDR3 sequence (DNA): TGTGCCAGCAGCGTAGGAGGGTTCAGAGGCTACACCTTC. The chain is built from TRBV9 and TRBJ1-2, with D unclear. This CDR3 spans 13 amino acids. The V end was cut by 0 bases, the J end by 8 bases, with 11 bases between. CDR1 is SGDLS and CDR2 is YYNGEE in the germline V gene.

This clone is medium-sized. The junction departs from the called germline gene at one end, perhaps through a read error. The chain has TRBV19 and TRBJ2-3; D possibly corresponds to TRBD2 (5 bases). Germline V CDR1 and CDR2: LNHDA, SQIVND (reference sequence). This CDR3 spans 15 amino acids. CDR3 in amino acids: CASSLDGLRTDTQYF. CDR3 sequence (DNA): TGTGCCAGTAGTTTAGACGGACTTCGCACAGATACGCAGTATTTT.

This sequence joins TRBV30 and TRBJ1-3, with a possible D match to TRBD1 (5 bases). This CDR3 spans 11 amino acids. Germline lookup yields CDR1 GTSNPN and CDR2 SVGIG (reference sequence). The V end lost 8 bases, the J end lost 7 bases, and 12 bases lay between the germline ends. The CDR3 DNA is TGTGCCCGGGACGGGAGGAACACCATATATTTT. Translating gives CARDGRNTIYF.